This T cell receptor (beta chain) was sequenced in a study of blood T cells in healthy people across ages. This CDR3 is built from 14 residues. The ends lost 4 bases at V and 1 base at J; junction bases unmatched: 3. Germline V gives CDR1 DFQATT, CDR2 SNEGSKA (reference sequence). PCR was performed a second time for roughly 7 to 11 cycles using a sample-barcoded 5' primer and a J-beta primer mix. MiXCR, applied by TCRdb to the 5' RACE reads, yields one record per CDR3 protein. Counted here are approximately 790,000 distinct CDR3 sequences, around 62% occurring once; the ten biggest clones make up 25% to 30%. Every donor provided roughly 10 milliliters of peripheral blood.

Sequenced input: blood. The rearrangement joins TRBV20-1 to TRBJ2-3; 9 positions match TRBD2. This TCR derives from a man aged 25 to 40 in good health. In nucleotides, the CDR3 is TGCAGTGCTAATAGCGGGGGTCGCACAGATACGCAGTATTTT. Translating gives CSANSGGRTDTQYF.